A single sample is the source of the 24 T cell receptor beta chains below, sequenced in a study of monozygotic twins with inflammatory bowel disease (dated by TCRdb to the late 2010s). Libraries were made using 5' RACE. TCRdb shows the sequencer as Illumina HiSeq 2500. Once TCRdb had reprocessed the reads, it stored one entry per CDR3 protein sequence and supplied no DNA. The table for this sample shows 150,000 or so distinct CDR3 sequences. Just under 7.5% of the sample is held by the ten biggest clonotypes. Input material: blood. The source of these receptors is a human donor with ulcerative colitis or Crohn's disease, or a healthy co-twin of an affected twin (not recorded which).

CDR3 residues: CASSLGVHGELFF. This sequence joins TRBV12-3 or TRBV12-4 and TRBJ2-2. This CDR3 region has 13 residues.

The CDR3 is CASSRDWTGDTQYF. The J gene is TRBJ2-3, the V gene TRBV7-6; TCRdb names TRBD1, which stays unverified in the absence of DNA. Germline assignment: CDR1 SGHVS and CDR2 FNYEAQ. The CDR3 totals 14 residues.

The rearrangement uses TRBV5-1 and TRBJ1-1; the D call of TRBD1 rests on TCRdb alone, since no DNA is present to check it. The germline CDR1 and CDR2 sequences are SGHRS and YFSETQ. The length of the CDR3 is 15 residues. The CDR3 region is CASSLVVRGNTEAFF.

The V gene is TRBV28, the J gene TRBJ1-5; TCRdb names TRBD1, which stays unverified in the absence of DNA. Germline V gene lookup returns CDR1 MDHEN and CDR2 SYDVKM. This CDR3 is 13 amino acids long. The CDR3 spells CASRAPGNQPQHF.

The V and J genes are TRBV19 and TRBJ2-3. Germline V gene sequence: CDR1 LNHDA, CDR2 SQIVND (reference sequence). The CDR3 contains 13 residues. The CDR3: CASSMSSSDTQYF.

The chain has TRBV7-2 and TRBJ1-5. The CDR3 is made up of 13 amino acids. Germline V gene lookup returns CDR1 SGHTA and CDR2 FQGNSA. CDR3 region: CASSSDRIQPQHF.

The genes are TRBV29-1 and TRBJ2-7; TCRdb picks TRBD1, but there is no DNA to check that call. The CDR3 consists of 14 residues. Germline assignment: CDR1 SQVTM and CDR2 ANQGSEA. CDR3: CSVESRGFPYEQYF.

The CDR3: CASSPILTGGVSTDTQYF. This sequence joins TRBV11-1 and TRBJ2-3; TCRdb lists TRBD1, though no DNA is available to test this call. The germline CDR1 and CDR2 sequences are SGHAT and FQDESV (reference sequence). The CDR3 extends over 18 amino acids.

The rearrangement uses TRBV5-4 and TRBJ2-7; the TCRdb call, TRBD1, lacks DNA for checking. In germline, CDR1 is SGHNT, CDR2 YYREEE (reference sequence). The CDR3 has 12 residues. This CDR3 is CASSSQDYEQYF.

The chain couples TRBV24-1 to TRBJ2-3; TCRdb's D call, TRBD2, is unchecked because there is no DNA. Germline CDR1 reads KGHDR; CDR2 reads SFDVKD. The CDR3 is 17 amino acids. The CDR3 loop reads CATSEPTSGASTDTQYF.

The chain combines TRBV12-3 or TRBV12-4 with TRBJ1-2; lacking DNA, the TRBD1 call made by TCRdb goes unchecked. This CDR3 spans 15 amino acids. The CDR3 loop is CASSPTGQGRSGYTF.

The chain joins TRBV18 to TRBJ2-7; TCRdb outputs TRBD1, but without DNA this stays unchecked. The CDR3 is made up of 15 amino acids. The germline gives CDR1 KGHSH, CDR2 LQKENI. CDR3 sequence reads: CASSLDSPGTYEQYF.

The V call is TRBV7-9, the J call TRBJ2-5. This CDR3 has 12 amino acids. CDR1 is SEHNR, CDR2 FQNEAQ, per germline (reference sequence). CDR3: CASSLGTETQYF.

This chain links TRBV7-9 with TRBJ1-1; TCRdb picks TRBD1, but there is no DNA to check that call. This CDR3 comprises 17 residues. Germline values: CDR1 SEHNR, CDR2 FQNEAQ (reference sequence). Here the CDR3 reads CASSYRDRDYMNTEAFF.

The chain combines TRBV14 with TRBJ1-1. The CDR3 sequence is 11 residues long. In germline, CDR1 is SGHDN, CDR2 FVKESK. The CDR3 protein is CASSQASEAFF.

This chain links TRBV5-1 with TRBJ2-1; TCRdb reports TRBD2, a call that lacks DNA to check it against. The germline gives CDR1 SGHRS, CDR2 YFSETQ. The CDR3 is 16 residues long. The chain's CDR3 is CASSKTSVMAHNEQFF.

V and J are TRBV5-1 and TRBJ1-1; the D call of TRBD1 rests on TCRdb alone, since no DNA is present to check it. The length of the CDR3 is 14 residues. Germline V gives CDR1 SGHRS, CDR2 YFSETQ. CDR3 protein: CASSLAILGQEAFF.

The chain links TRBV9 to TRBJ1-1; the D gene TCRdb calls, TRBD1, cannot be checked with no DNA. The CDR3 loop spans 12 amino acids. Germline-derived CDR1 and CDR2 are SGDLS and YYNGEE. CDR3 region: CASRDGTAEAFF.

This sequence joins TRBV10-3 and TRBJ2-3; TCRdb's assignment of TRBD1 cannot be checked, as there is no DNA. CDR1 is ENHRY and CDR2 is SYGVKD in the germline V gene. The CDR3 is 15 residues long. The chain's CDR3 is CAISERTGTGGTQYF.

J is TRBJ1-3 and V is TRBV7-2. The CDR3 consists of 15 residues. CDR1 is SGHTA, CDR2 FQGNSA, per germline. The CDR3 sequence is CASSPDRSSGNTIYF.

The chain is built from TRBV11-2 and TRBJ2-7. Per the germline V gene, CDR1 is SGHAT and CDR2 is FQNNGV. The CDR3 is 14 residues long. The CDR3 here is CASSLDWVSYEQYF.

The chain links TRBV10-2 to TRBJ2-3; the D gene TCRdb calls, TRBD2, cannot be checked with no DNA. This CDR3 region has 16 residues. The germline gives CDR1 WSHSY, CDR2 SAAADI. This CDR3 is CASTFGTSGGTDTQYF.

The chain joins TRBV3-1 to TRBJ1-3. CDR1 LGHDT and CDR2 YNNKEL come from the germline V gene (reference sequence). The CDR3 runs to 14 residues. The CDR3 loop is CASSPQSSGNTIYF.

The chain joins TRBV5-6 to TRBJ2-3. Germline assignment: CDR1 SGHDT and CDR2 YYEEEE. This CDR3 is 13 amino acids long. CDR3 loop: CASSFELGDPQYF.